This T cell receptor (beta chain) was sequenced in a study of CD8 T cells in ankylosing spondylitis. General study findings and limits: According to the report, clones linked to the disease were significantly enriched in matched synovial fluid samples taken from ankylosing spondylitis patients. Relatively scarce in peripheral blood, disease-linked clones were CD8+. Several of the motif variants were reported before in synovial fluid and blood from reactive arthritis.

The table lists this clonotype with a few counts. Its antigen is unidentified. One entry per CDR3 protein, called by TCRdb with MiXCR from the 5' RACE reads. The sample has 200,000 to 300,000 distinct CDR3 sequences; about 11% are singletons. Trimming cost V 1 base and J 0 bases, with 10 bases left between them. This CDR3 region has 14 residues. Germline V gene data show CDR1 as SQVTM and CDR2 as ANQGSEA. The clonotype originates from a male donor with ankylosing spondylitis or in good health (not recorded which). The sequenced sample was blood, either unsorted or a sorted T cell fraction (not recorded which). V and J are TRBV29-1 and TRBJ2-7; D uncertain. Here the CDR3 reads CSVEVPDDSYEQYF. The CDR3, as DNA: TGCAGCGTTGAAGTGCCGGATGACTCCTACGAGCAGTACTTC.